The rows below give T cell receptor beta chains drawn from one sample of a study of cytomegalovirus exposure and HLA in healthy donors. Assay used: immunoSEQ multiplex PCR; TCRdb lists only in-frame clones, some missing. The sample includes 150,000 to 250,000 clones, 79% seen only once; the top ten take 4.4%. Sequencing input: PBMCs. These TCRs come from a woman in her 30s in good health and CMV-seropositive. The CDR3 runs from the conserved cysteine through the conserved F or W. Each record gives: J gene, V gene, clone size, D gene, CDR3 protein, CDR3 DNA. The D gene is left open where the match is weak. Some rows have no size entry. The others give once, few or many, or a class for an expanded clone.

J gene: TRBJ1-2
V gene: TRBV28
clone size: .
D gene: TRBD1
CDR3 protein: CASSSGTGTNYGYTF
CDR3 DNA: TGTGCCAGCAGTTCTGGGACAGGGACTAACTATGGCTACACCTTC

J gene: TRBJ2-2
V gene: TRBV6-1
clone size: .
D gene: TRBD2
CDR3 protein: CASSDTSSLAGTGELFF
CDR3 DNA: TGTGCCAGCAGTGATACTTCGTCGCTAGCGGGAACCGGGGAGCTGTTTTTT

J gene: TRBJ2-7
V gene: TRBV2
clone size: .
D gene: TRBD1
CDR3 protein: CASRPTGASYEQYF
CDR3 DNA: TGTGCCAGCAGGCCGACAGGGGCCTCCTACGAGCAGTACTTC

J gene: TRBJ1-1
V gene: TRBV6-5
clone size: .
D gene: .
CDR3 protein: CASTPKGGRNEAFF
CDR3 DNA: TGTGCCAGCACCCCGAAGGGGGGGCGGAATGAAGCTTTCTTT

J gene: TRBJ1-1
V gene: TRBV4-3
clone size: once
D gene: TRBD1
CDR3 protein: CASSHAGTGGGTEAFF
CDR3 DNA: TGCGCCAGCAGCCACGCCGGGACAGGGGGCGGCACTGAAGCTTTCTTT

J gene: TRBJ1-1
V gene: TRBV7-9
clone size: .
D gene: .
CDR3 protein: CASSSDKVEAFF
CDR3 DNA: TGTGCCAGCAGCTCGGACAAGGTTGAAGCTTTCTTT

J gene: TRBJ2-4
V gene: TRBV5-1
clone size: .
D gene: TRBD2
CDR3 protein: CASSSTSPGLGAKNIQYF
CDR3 DNA: TGCGCCAGCAGTTCTACGTCGCCGGGACTAGGGGCCAAAAACATTCAGTACTTC

J gene: TRBJ2-4
V gene: TRBV6-6
clone size: few
D gene: TRBD2
CDR3 protein: CASSSQREAKNIQYF
CDR3 DNA: TGTGCCAGCAGCTCCCAGCGGGAAGCCAAAAACATTCAGTACTTC

J gene: TRBJ1-2
V gene: TRBV4-1
clone size: .
D gene: .
CDR3 protein: CASHPAGVSDGYTF
CDR3 DNA: TGCGCCAGCCACCCCGCGGGGGTTTCCGATGGCTACACCTTC

J gene: TRBJ1-2
V gene: TRBV10-3
clone size: .
D gene: .
CDR3 protein: CATRLQGYGYTF
CDR3 DNA: TGTGCCACCAGATTACAGGGTTATGGCTACACCTTC

J gene: TRBJ1-1
V gene: TRBV7-9
clone size: .
D gene: .
CDR3 protein: CASSLSQENTEAFF
CDR3 DNA: TGTGCCAGCAGCTTATCACAGGAGAACACTGAAGCTTTCTTT

J gene: TRBJ1-2
V gene: TRBV27
clone size: once
D gene: TRBD1
CDR3 protein: CASSDRGAYGYTF
CDR3 DNA: TGTGCCAGCAGTGACAGGGGGGCCTATGGCTACACCTTC

J gene: TRBJ2-7
V gene: TRBV9
clone size: .
D gene: .
CDR3 protein: CASSAQGQPSKEQYF
CDR3 DNA: TGTGCCAGCAGCGCCCAGGGGCAGCCAAGCAAAGAGCAGTACTTC

J gene: TRBJ2-1
V gene: TRBV10-3
clone size: few
D gene: TRBD2
CDR3 protein: CAISEIGEGTSGRDEQFF
CDR3 DNA: TGTGCCATCAGTGAAATCGGGGAGGGGACTAGCGGTCGGGATGAGCAGTTCTTC

J gene: TRBJ1-2
V gene: TRBV27
clone size: few
D gene: TRBD1
CDR3 protein: CASSSPDRATDGYTF
CDR3 DNA: TGTGCCAGCAGTTCCCCCGACAGGGCGACGGATGGCTACACCTTC

J gene: TRBJ1-1
V gene: TRBV2
clone size: .
D gene: .
CDR3 protein: CASSDLFDTEAFF
CDR3 DNA: TGTGCCAGCAGTGACCTTTTCGACACTGAAGCTTTCTTT

J gene: TRBJ2-7
V gene: TRBV6-1
clone size: few
D gene: TRBD2
CDR3 protein: CASSEAGLAGGFYEQYF
CDR3 DNA: TGTGCCAGCAGTGAAGCGGGACTAGCGGGAGGCTTCTACGAGCAGTACTTC

J gene: TRBJ1-2
V gene: TRBV6-6
clone size: .
D gene: .
CDR3 protein: CASSYQGNYGYTF
CDR3 DNA: TGTGCCAGCAGTTACCAGGGGAACTATGGCTACACCTTC

J gene: TRBJ2-7
V gene: TRBV11-2
clone size: few
D gene: .
CDR3 protein: CASSPLTDFSYEQYF
CDR3 DNA: TGTGCCAGCAGCCCGTTGACAGATTTCTCCTACGAGCAGTACTTC

J gene: TRBJ1-5
V gene: TRBV6-5
clone size: .
D gene: .
CDR3 protein: CASSSSSYSNQPQHF
CDR3 DNA: TGTGCCAGCAGCTCCTCGTCGTATAGCAATCAGCCCCAGCATTTT

J gene: TRBJ2-2
V gene: TRBV5-1
clone size: .
D gene: .
CDR3 protein: CASRGTERPSNTGELFF
CDR3 DNA: TGCGCCAGCAGAGGAACGGAGCGCCCCTCGAACACCGGGGAGCTGTTTTTT

J gene: TRBJ2-3
V gene: TRBV15
clone size: medium-sized
D gene: TRBD1
CDR3 protein: CATSRGPGQGTDTQYF
CDR3 DNA: TGTGCCACCAGCAGAGGACCGGGACAGGGCACAGATACGCAGTATTTT

J gene: TRBJ1-1
V gene: TRBV11-3
clone size: .
D gene: TRBD1
CDR3 protein: CASSFNRGQDTEAFF
CDR3 DNA: TGTGCCAGCAGCTTCAACAGGGGGCAGGACACTGAAGCTTTCTTT

J gene: TRBJ1-1
V gene: TRBV6-6
clone size: .
D gene: .
CDR3 protein: CASSYSEAFTEAFF
CDR3 DNA: TGTGCCAGCAGTTACTCTGAGGCTTTCACTGAAGCTTTCTTT

J gene: TRBJ2-5
V gene: TRBV11-2
clone size: few
D gene: .
CDR3 protein: CASSSLRGTQYF
CDR3 DNA: TGTGCCAGCAGCTCCCTCAGGGGGACCCAGTACTTC

J gene: TRBJ1-6
V gene: TRBV19
clone size: once
D gene: TRBD1
CDR3 protein: CASSRTGASYYNSPLHF
CDR3 DNA: TGTGCCAGTAGTCGTACAGGGGCATCGTACTATAATTCACCCCTCCACTTT

J gene: TRBJ2-7
V gene: TRBV11-2
clone size: few
D gene: TRBD1
CDR3 protein: CASSLGQGTYEQYF
CDR3 DNA: TGTGCCAGCAGCTTAGGACAGGGGACCTACGAGCAGTACTTC

J gene: TRBJ2-3
V gene: TRBV4-1
clone size: .
D gene: TRBD1
CDR3 protein: CASTSLGYRGVLSDTQYF
CDR3 DNA: TGCGCCAGCACCTCCCTGGGGTACAGGGGGGTACTCTCGGATACGCAGTATTTT

J gene: TRBJ1-5
V gene: TRBV4-1
clone size: .
D gene: TRBD1
CDR3 protein: CASSKDRVGDQPQHF
CDR3 DNA: TGCGCCAGCAGCAAAGACAGGGTCGGTGATCAGCCCCAGCATTTT

J gene: TRBJ2-1
V gene: TRBV11-2
clone size: .
D gene: .
CDR3 protein: CASSLRPSSYNEQFF
CDR3 DNA: TGTGCCAGCAGCTTAAGGCCTAGCTCCTACAATGAGCAGTTCTTC

J gene: TRBJ1-6
V gene: TRBV10-3
clone size: once
D gene: .
CDR3 protein: CAITARAEGSPLHF
CDR3 DNA: TGTGCCATCACCGCAAGGGCTGAGGGTTCACCCCTCCACTTT

J gene: TRBJ1-2
V gene: TRBV4-3
clone size: .
D gene: .
CDR3 protein: CASSQDRGTPYGYTF
CDR3 DNA: TGCGCCAGCAGCCAAGATAGGGGGACGCCTTATGGCTACACCTTC

J gene: TRBJ2-1
V gene: TRBV2
clone size: .
D gene: TRBD2
CDR3 protein: CASSDTSGGAVLDEQFF
CDR3 DNA: TGTGCCAGCAGTGACACTAGCGGGGGGGCCGTACTGGATGAGCAGTTCTTC

J gene: TRBJ1-2
V gene: TRBV2
clone size: .
D gene: TRBD1
CDR3 protein: CASRRQGRYGYTF
CDR3 DNA: TGTGCCAGCCGGAGACAGGGGCGCTATGGCTACACCTTC

J gene: TRBJ2-4
V gene: TRBV6-1
clone size: .
D gene: TRBD1
CDR3 protein: CASSEPSTGGDFQHIQYF
CDR3 DNA: TGTGCCAGCAGTGAACCCTCGACAGGGGGCGATTTCCAACACATTCAGTACTTC

J gene: TRBJ1-4
V gene: TRBV9
clone size: .
D gene: .
CDR3 protein: CASSGGRGGVEKLFF
CDR3 DNA: TGTGCCAGCAGCGGCGGCCGGGGGGGGGTGGAAAAACTGTTTTTT

J gene: TRBJ1-5
V gene: TRBV4-2
clone size: .
D gene: .
CDR3 protein: CASSQDDSRYSNQPQHF
CDR3 DNA: TGTGCCAGCAGCCAAGATGACAGCCGGTATAGCAATCAGCCCCAGCATTTT

J gene: TRBJ2-1
V gene: TRBV27
clone size: .
D gene: .
CDR3 protein: CASSFGDNEQFF
CDR3 DNA: TGTGCCAGCAGTTTCGGGGACAATGAGCAGTTCTTC

J gene: TRBJ2-5
V gene: TRBV13
clone size: .
D gene: TRBD2
CDR3 protein: CASSLLAGGPEETQYF
CDR3 DNA: TGTGCCAGCAGCTTATTAGCGGGGGGGCCGGAAGAGACCCAGTACTTC

J gene: TRBJ2-1
V gene: TRBV27
clone size: .
D gene: .
CDR3 protein: CASSLSQTVPGEQFF
CDR3 DNA: TGTGCCAGCAGTTTAAGCCAAACAGTGCCGGGGGAGCAGTTCTTC

J gene: TRBJ2-4
V gene: TRBV6-1
clone size: few
D gene: TRBD1
CDR3 protein: CASSEAGQGAFVAKNIQYF
CDR3 DNA: TGTGCCAGCAGTGAAGCGGGACAGGGGGCTTTCGTAGCCAAAAACATTCAGTACTTC